This T cell receptor beta chain was obtained from a study of T cell changes during pregnancy in multiple sclerosis. Germline assignment: CDR1 MNHEY and CDR2 SVGAGI. The junction had 4 bases not matched to a gene; V was cut back by 4 bases and J by 7 bases. The CDR3 extends over 13 amino acids. TCRdb keeps only in-frame clones here, not all; method: immunoSEQ multiplex PCR. The data show more than 35,000 clones, 92% seen once. The V call is TRBV6-5, the J call TRBJ1-2; TRBD1 agrees at 9 bases. The TCR originated in a female donor with multiple sclerosis, enrolled in a pregnancy study. Sample: CD4+ T cells from peripheral blood mononuclear cells, taken in the third trimester of pregnancy. CDR3 amino acids: CASSSDRGFGYTF. In nucleotides, the CDR3 is TGTGCCAGCAGTTCAGACAGGGGGTTTGGCTACACCTTC.